This entry lists 21 T cell receptor beta chains sequenced from one sample in a study of blood T cell repertoires in COVID-19. Measured with immunoSEQ multiplex PCR; TCRdb has only the in-frame clones, and not every one. The table records 170,000 or so clones, approximately 86% of them present only once. Sequencing was performed on peripheral blood. All receptors come from a man aged 45 to 65 with active or convalescent COVID-19.

This sequence joins TRBV27 and TRBJ2-2; 10 bases fit TRBD1. The germline V gene has CDR1 MNHEY and CDR2 SMNVEV (reference sequence). The V and J ends lost 7 bases and 5 bases, in that order; junction bases with no gene match: 13. The CDR3 is 17 residues long. The CDR3 here is CASTSFWDRGQTGELFF. In DNA, the CDR3 is TGTGCCAGCACCTCCTTCTGGGACAGGGGTCAAACCGGGGAGCTGTTTTTT.

The chain carries TRBV5-4 and TRBJ2-2; 7 nucleotides match TRBD1. The V gene's germline CDR1 is SGHNT and CDR2 YYREEE (reference sequence). V gave up 0 bases and J gave up 2 bases; unmatched junction bases: 7. CDR3 length: 17 residues. CDR3 sequence: CASSLAVGTANTGELFF. The CDR3 bases are TGTGCCAGCAGCTTGGCCGTGGGGACAGCAAACACCGGGGAGCTGTTTTTT.

The rearrangement uses TRBV9 and TRBJ1-2; 9 bases are a match to TRBD1. CDR1 and CDR2 from the germline V gene are SGDLS and YYNGEE. J was trimmed by 0 bases and V by 3 bases; bases with no gene match: 3. The CDR3 spans 15 residues. CDR3 nucleotide sequence: TGTGCCAGCAGCGCGGACAGGGGCGCTAACTATGGCTACACCTTC. It codes for CASSADRGANYGYTF.

This rearrangement joins TRBV12-3 or TRBV12-4 to TRBJ2-1; D not certain. CDR3 length: 12 residues. V was clipped by 7 bases and J by 4 bases, with 8 bases between them. CDR3 coding DNA: TGTGCCAGCAATTACTATTACAATGAGCAGTTCTTC. Translated, it gives CASNYYYNEQFF.

The CDR3 protein is CASSSDPDRTQPQHF. CDR3 sequence (DNA): TGTGCCAGCAGCTCAGATCCGGACAGGACTCAGCCCCAGCATTTT. The V call is TRBV7-6, the J call TRBJ1-5; 7 nucleotides line up with TRBD1. The CDR3 runs 15 residues. Trimming at V came to 4 bases and at J to 6 bases, leaving 9 bases not matched to a gene. Germline V lookup: CDR1 SGHVS, CDR2 FNYEAQ.

The chain is built from TRBV19 and TRBJ2-2, with 8 bases lining up with TRBD2. Per germline, CDR1 LNHDA and CDR2 SQIVND (reference sequence). The V and J ends lost 2 bases and 7 bases, in that order; junction bases with no gene match: 9. The CDR3 extends over 16 amino acids. The CDR3 spells CASSIFAAGGLGELFF. CDR3 bases: TGTGCCAGTAGTATATTCGCGGCGGGAGGTCTCGGGGAGCTGTTTTTT. The full variable domain, in which reference TRBV19 and TRBJ2-2 provide the parts outside the CDR3, is DGGITQSPKYLFRKEGQNVTLSCEQNLNHDAMYWYRQDPGQGLRLIYYSQIVNDFQKGDIAEGYSVSREKKESFPLTVTSAQKNPTAFYLCASSIFAAGGLGELFFGEGSRLTVL.

The chain combines TRBV18 with TRBJ1-2; no definite D call. V shed 4 bases and J shed 5 bases, with 8 bases lying between them. Germline V CDR1 and CDR2: KGHSH, LQKENI. The CDR3 spans 12 residues. CDR3 bases: TGTGCCAGCTCACGCCAACTATATGGCTACACCTTC. This sequence encodes CASSRQLYGYTF. The full variable domain, in which reference TRBV18 and TRBJ1-2 provide the parts outside the CDR3, is NAGVMQNPRHLVRRRGQEARLRCSPMKGHSHVYWYRQLPEEGLKFMVYLQKENIIDESGMPKERFSAEFPKEGPSILRIQQVVRGDSAAYFCASSRQLYGYTFGSGTRLTVV.

The V gene is TRBV27, the J gene TRBJ1-5, with TRBD1 matching 10 bases. J gave up 5 bases and V 3 bases, and 13 bases lay outside the gene matches. From germline, CDR1 is MNHEY and CDR2 SMNVEV (reference sequence). The length of the CDR3 is 18 residues. The CDR3 spells CASSLRGTGDKMDQPQHF. The CDR3 DNA reads as TGTGCCAGCAGTTTGAGGGGGACAGGGGATAAGATGGATCAGCCCCAGCATTTT.

The genes are TRBV6-1 and TRBJ1-6; D may be TRBD1 (6 bases). This CDR3 contains 16 residues. Per germline, CDR1 MNHNS and CDR2 SASEGT. The ends were cut back, 1 base at V and 7 bases at J, with 14 bases in the middle. The CDR3 region is CASSEVVRGPNSPLHF. The CDR3 DNA is TGTGCCAGCAGTGAAGTCGTCAGGGGTCCCAATTCACCCCTCCACTTT.

The rearrangement joins TRBV2 to TRBJ1-6, with a weak D call TRBD1 (6 bases). The germline V gene has CDR1 SNHLY and CDR2 FYNNEI. This CDR3 spans 14 amino acids. V was shortened by 2 bases and J by 14 bases, with 16 bases between the two germline ends. CDR3 DNA: TGTGCCAGCAGTGAAACCGGGACACTGTCTGCCCTCCACTTT. Amino acids: CASSETGTLSALHF. Based on the CDR3 plus reference TRBV2 and TRBJ1-6, the full variable domain is EPEVTQTPSHQVTQMGQEVILRCVPISNHLYFYWYRQILGQKVEFLVSFYNNEISEKSEIFDDQFSVERPDGSNFTLKIRSTKLEDSAMYFCASSETGTLSALHFGNGTRLTVT.

The chain is built from TRBV6-5 and TRBJ1-2; 7 nucleotides agree with TRBD1. The germline CDR1 and CDR2 sequences are MNHEY and SVGAGI. The CDR3 runs 15 residues. V was pared by 6 bases and J by 4 bases, with 11 bases of the junction left unmatched. Here the CDR3 reads CASSLDRARVYGYTF. In DNA form, the CDR3 reads TGTGCCAGCAGCTTAGACAGGGCAAGGGTCTATGGCTACACCTTC.

The J gene is TRBJ1-5, the V gene TRBV19; 10 positions match TRBD1. Germline V gives CDR1 LNHDA, CDR2 SQIVND (reference sequence). The junction had 3 bases not matched to a gene; V was cut back by 4 bases and J by 6 bases. The CDR3 totals 14 residues. CDR3 in DNA: TGTGCCAGTAGTAGTGGGACAGGGGTTCAGCCCCAGCATTTT. Its translation: CASSSGTGVQPQHF.

The gene calls are TRBV6-5 and TRBJ2-3, with D unclear. Trimming cost V 4 bases and J 2 bases, with 4 bases left between them. The CDR3 has 12 residues. The germline gives CDR1 MNHEY, CDR2 SVGAGI. CDR3 residues: CASSWPTDTQYF. The CDR3 DNA is TGTGCCAGCAGTTGGCCCACAGATACGCAGTATTTT.

V gene TRBV6-2 or TRBV6-3 combines with J gene TRBJ2-2, with TRBD2 identical over 8 bases. The CDR3 covers 15 residues. The germline V gene has CDR1 MNHEY and CDR2 SVGEGT. Losses at the gene ends were 6 bases for V and 3 bases for J; bases not matched to a gene: 6. CDR3 region: CASSLSGSDTGELFF. In DNA, the CDR3 is TGTGCCAGCAGCCTCAGCGGGAGTGACACCGGGGAGCTGTTTTTT.

The chain employs TRBV5-6 and TRBJ1-4; 8 bases are a match to TRBD1. Germline assignment: CDR1 SGHDT and CDR2 YYEEEE. The junction had 11 bases not matched to a gene; V was cut back by 4 bases and J by 6 bases. This CDR3 contains 16 residues. CDR3: CASSPVGHRGDEKLFF. The CDR3 DNA reads TGTGCCAGCAGCCCCGTAGGACACAGGGGGGATGAAAAACTGTTTTTT.

The chain joins TRBV6-5 to TRBJ2-5; 8 nucleotides match TRBD1. Per germline, CDR1 MNHEY and CDR2 SVGAGI. Trimming removed 5 bases from V and 5 bases from J; junction bases left unmatched: 4. The CDR3 totals 13 residues. CDR3 DNA sequence: TGTGCCAGCAGTCCGCAGGGGGCCGAGACCCAGTACTTC. It is translated as CASSPQGAETQYF.

The genes are TRBV7-2 and TRBJ2-7, with 9 nucleotides matching TRBD1. This CDR3 spans 16 amino acids. The trim removed 2 bases at V and 1 base at J, leaving 6 bases unmatched. CDR1 and CDR2 from the germline V gene are SGHTA and FQGNSA. CDR3 loop: CASSLFLGQGSYEQYF. The CDR3 DNA sequence: TGTGCCAGCAGCTTATTTCTAGGACAGGGGTCCTACGAGCAGTACTTC.

The V call is TRBV2, the J call TRBJ1-1; no definite D call. Trimming pared 8 bases from V and 1 base from J, leaving 11 bases between. The CDR3 loop spans 13 amino acids. In germline, CDR1 is SNHLY, CDR2 FYNNEI. The CDR3 reads CASRISGNTEAFF. The CDR3 DNA is TGTGCCAGCCGTATATCCGGGAACACTGAAGCTTTCTTT.

V is TRBV5-4 and J is TRBJ1-2; 8 bases are a match to TRBD1. The length of the CDR3 is 16 residues. J was trimmed by 2 bases and V by 5 bases; bases with no gene match: 11. The germline V gene has CDR1 SGHNT and CDR2 YYREEE (reference sequence). The CDR3 sequence is CASSIPRDRKNYGYTF. The CDR3 coding sequence is TGTGCCAGCAGTATCCCCCGGGACAGGAAAAACTATGGCTACACCTTC.

The J gene is TRBJ2-7, the V gene TRBV6-6, with 10 nucleotides matching TRBD1. The length of the CDR3 is 15 residues. The ends lost 4 bases at V and 2 bases at J; junction bases unmatched: 5. The germline gives CDR1 MNHNY, CDR2 SVGAGI (reference sequence). The CDR3 protein is CASSFPGTGAYEQYF. Written as DNA, the CDR3 is TGTGCCAGCAGTTTCCCCGGGACAGGGGCCTACGAGCAGTACTTC.

This chain uses TRBV3-1 (or the pseudogene TRBV3-2) with TRBJ1-3; a possible D gene is TRBD1 (5 bases). V was cut by 4 bases and J by 2 bases, with 15 bases left in between. There are 16 residues in the CDR3. The V gene's germline CDR1 is LGHDT and CDR2 YNNKEL (reference sequence). CDR3 sequence: CASSRTFRGTGNTIYF. In DNA, the CDR3 is TGTGCCAGCAGCCGAACGTTTCGGGGGACTGGAAACACCATATATTTT.